This T cell receptor beta chain is drawn from a study of blood T cell repertoires in COVID-19. As processed by the authors: Scientists estimated how many nucleated cells there were by amplifying reference gene primers. The assay was immunoSEQ multiplex PCR, and TCRdb's table has in-frame clones only and misses some. The V and J calls and clone size come from that table; D and trimming were worked out from the DNA. The sample gives about 48,000 clones, 90% of which show up once; approximately 5% is in the top ten. The CDR3 is made up of 12 amino acids. V shed 1 base and J shed 9 bases, with 4 bases lying between them.

The genes are TRBV12-3 or TRBV12-4 and TRBJ1-6; D uncertain. Input material: peripheral blood. This receptor was identified in a man aged 70-80 years with acute or convalescent COVID-19. CDR3 region: CASSLDRSPLHF. CDR3 sequence (DNA): TGTGCCAGCAGTTTAGATCGTTCACCCCTCCACTTT.